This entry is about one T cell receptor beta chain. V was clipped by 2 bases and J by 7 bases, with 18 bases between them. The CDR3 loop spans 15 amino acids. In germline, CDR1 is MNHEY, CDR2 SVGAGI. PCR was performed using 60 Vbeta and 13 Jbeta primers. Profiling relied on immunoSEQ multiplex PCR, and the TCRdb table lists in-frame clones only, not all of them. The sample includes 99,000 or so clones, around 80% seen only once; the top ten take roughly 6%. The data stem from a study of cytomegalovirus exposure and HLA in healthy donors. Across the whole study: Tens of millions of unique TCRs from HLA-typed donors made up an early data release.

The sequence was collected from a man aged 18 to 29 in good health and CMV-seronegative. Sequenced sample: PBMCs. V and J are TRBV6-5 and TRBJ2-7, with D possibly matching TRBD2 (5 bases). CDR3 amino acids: CASSYGLAYFKEQYF. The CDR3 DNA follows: TGTGCCAGCAGTTACGGGCTAGCCTATTTTAAAGAGCAGTACTTC.